Sequencing of this T cell receptor (beta chain) was carried out in a study of blood T cell repertoires in COVID-19. Cohort 3 donors were reported recovered after two negative PCRs, clearance, or symptom resolution. The repertoire was sequenced with immunoSEQ multiplex PCR; TCRdb's copy has only in-frame clones and lacks some. The sample lists a few hundred thousand clones, 85% to 90% occurring once. CDR3 size: 13 residues. V lost 8 bases to trimming and J lost 6 bases; unmatched junction nucleotides: 10. From germline, CDR1 is SQVTM and CDR2 ANQGSEA. This chain connects TRBV29-1 to TRBJ1-1; 9 bases map to TRBD1. Material for sequencing was PBMCs or T cells enriched from blood (not recorded which). The TCR originated in a man aged 30 to 45 who had recovered from COVID-19. CDR3 bases: TGCAGCTCCCGGACAGGGGACGTCGCTGAAGCTTTCTTT. Its translation is CSSRTGDVAEAFF.